What follows are 18 T cell receptor beta chains derived from one specimen sequenced in a study of T-cell memory formation after mild COVID-19 (dated by TCRdb to the early 2020s). The receptor library was made with 5' RACE. TCRdb records Illumina NovaSeq 6000 as the sequencer. TCRdb reworked the public reads: Q25 trimming with fastp, MiXCR clone assembly, productive beta chains retained. Records with the same CDR3 protein are collapsed into one entry carrying the most frequent genes and DNA. Counted in this sample were roughly 110,000 distinct CDR3 sequences; 20% to 25% of them appeared once. The ten largest account for approximately 40% of the sample. Sequencing input: PBMCs or a T cell subset sorted from them (not recorded which). The receptor source for this set is a man aged 18 to 29 who had mild COVID-19 (a few samples of this study predate the infection). The sample titles of this study are shuffled in the database, so cell type and time point are left out; the donor was told from shared clones.

This chain links TRBV7-9 with TRBJ2-1; D is possibly TRBD1 or TRBD2 (5 bases each). V lost 4 bases and J 3 bases, leaving 16 bases between the germline ends. From germline, CDR1 is SEHNR and CDR2 FQNEAQ (reference sequence). The length of the CDR3 is 16 residues. For the CDR3, the DNA is TGTGCCAGCAGCTCTATGGGGGTCGGGATCTACAATGAGCAGTTCTTC. Amino acid sequence: CASSSMGVGIYNEQFF. Combining the CDR3 with reference TRBV7-9 and TRBJ2-1 gives the whole variable domain DTGVSQNPRHKITKRGQNVTFRCDPISEHNRLYWYRQTLGQGPEFLTYFQNEAQLEKSRLLSDRFSAERPKGSFSTLEIQRTEQGDSAMYLCASSSMGVGIYNEQFFGPGTRLTVL.

The chain uses TRBV27 and TRBJ1-2; D gene unclear. This CDR3 is built from 15 residues. Trimming removed 3 bases at V and 8 bases at J, with 19 bases between. Germline V lookup: CDR1 MNHEY, CDR2 SMNVEV (reference sequence). The CDR3 bases are TGTGCCAGCAGTTTGTCGAGAACGCTCACGTACGGCTACACCTTC. Its translation is CASSLSRTLTYGYTF.

The chain employs TRBV4-3 and TRBJ2-7, with 8 bases aligning to TRBD2. This CDR3 spans 18 amino acids. Unmatched junction bases numbered 12, after V lost 0 bases and J lost 2 bases. The germline V gene has CDR1 LGHNA and CDR2 YSLEER. CDR3 loop: CASSQDSGRGEITYEQYF. The CDR3 nucleotides are TGCGCCAGCAGCCAAGATTCCGGGAGGGGAGAAATAACCTACGAGCAGTACTTC.

This clonotype occurred many times. The chain is built from TRBV18 and TRBJ2-5; D possibly corresponds to TRBD1 (5 bases). V lost 4 bases to trimming and J lost 4 bases, with 25 bases between them. Germline CDR1 and CDR2: KGHSH and LQKENI. This CDR3 has 18 residues. The CDR3 nucleotides are TGTGCCAGCTCACAACTCAATCTTCGACAGAACCCCAGAGAGACCCAGTACTTC. Residues: CASSQLNLRQNPRETQYF. Complete variable domain (other parts from reference TRBV18 and TRBJ2-5): NAGVMQNPRHLVRRRGQEARLRCSPMKGHSHVYWYRQLPEEGLKFMVYLQKENIIDESGMPKERFSAEFPKEGPSILRIQQVVRGDSAAYFCASSQLNLRQNPRETQYFGPGTRLLVL.

This sequence joins TRBV18 and TRBJ1-6; a weak D match, TRBD1 (6 bases). The CDR3 runs 16 residues. CDR1 and CDR2 (germline): KGHSH, LQKENI. V lost 5 bases and J 0 bases, leaving 11 bases between the germline ends. CDR3 amino acids: CASSNSGDSYNSPLHF. The CDR3, as DNA: TGTGCCAGCTCAAACTCAGGGGACTCCTATAATTCACCCCTCCACTTT.

This clonotype appeared a few times. V and J are TRBV19 and TRBJ1-1; 8 bases match TRBD1. V was clipped by 4 bases and J by 5 bases; unmatched bases: 3. Per the germline V gene, CDR1 is LNHDA and CDR2 is SQIVND (reference sequence). This CDR3 is built from 13 residues. CDR3 in amino acids: CASSTGGLTEAFF. CDR3 nucleotide sequence: TGTGCCAGTAGTACAGGGGGCCTAACTGAAGCTTTCTTT.

The chain uses TRBV11-2 and TRBJ2-5, with D perhaps assigned TRBD1 or TRBD2 (5 bases each). The CDR3 sequence is 14 residues long. The germline gives CDR1 SGHAT, CDR2 FQNNGV. The V end lost 6 bases, the J end lost 2 bases, and 13 bases lay between the germline ends. The CDR3 here is CASRKPGRQETQYF. DNA for the CDR3: TGTGCCAGCAGGAAACCGGGACGGCAAGAGACCCAGTACTTC. Using reference TRBV11-2 and TRBJ2-5 for the parts outside the CDR3, the full variable domain is EAGVAQSPRYKIIEKRQSVAFWCNPISGHATLYWYQQILGQGPKLLIQFQNNGVVDDSQLPKDRFSAERLKGVDSTLKIQPAKLEDSAVYLCASRKPGRQETQYFGPGTRLLVL.

This clonotype was detected ten times or more. The chain joins TRBV4-1 to TRBJ2-5, with D possibly TRBD2 on 5 matching bases. V gave up 4 bases and J gave up 3 bases, with 12 bases separating them. Per the germline V gene, CDR1 is MGHRA and CDR2 is YSYEKL. The CDR3 totals 14 residues. The CDR3 sequence is CASSPLPGKETQYF. The CDR3 region has the DNA TGCGCCAGCAGCCCCCTCCCGGGGAAAGAGACCCAGTACTTC.

This chain joins TRBV5-1 and TRBJ2-5; unclear D gene. CDR3 length: 15 amino acids. Germline CDR1 and CDR2: SGHRS and YFSETQ. The V and J ends lost 0 bases and 3 bases respectively, with 12 bases between them. The CDR3 nucleotides read TGCGCCAGCAGCTTGGCCGTATTAACGGAAGAGACCCAGTACTTC. It specifies CASSLAVLTEETQYF.

This clonotype was recorded a few times. CDR3 DNA sequence: TGTGCCAGCAGCTTGGGTGGGTTAGGCTACACCTTC. Translated, it gives CASSLGGLGYTF. The gene calls are TRBV5-5 and TRBJ1-2; D is unresolved. Germline CDR1 is SGHKS and CDR2 is YYEKEE (reference sequence). There are 12 residues in the CDR3. The ends were cut back, 0 bases at V and 8 bases at J, with 8 bases in the middle.

This clonotype turned up a few times. The V and J genes are TRBV12-3 or TRBV12-4 and TRBJ1-1; the D is unclear. The CDR3 length is 13 residues. V was trimmed by 6 bases and J by 1 base, leaving 9 bases between them. In nucleotides, the CDR3 is TGTGCCAGCAGATCAAACAGGAACACTGAAGCTTTCTTT. Translated, it gives CASRSNRNTEAFF.

This clonotype was detected only a few times. This sequence joins TRBV29-1 and TRBJ1-4, with D possibly TRBD1 on 6 matching bases. The CDR3 sequence is 13 residues long. Looked up from germline, CDR1 is SQVTM and CDR2 is ANQGSEA. With 7 bases removed from V and 8 bases from J, the gap between germline ends came to 17 bases. The CDR3 here is CSGRVTGSEKLFF. In DNA, the CDR3 is TGCAGCGGAAGAGTGACAGGTTCGGAAAAACTGTTTTTT.

This clonotype has ten or more counts. This sequence joins TRBV29-1 and TRBJ1-2; D is unclear. The germline CDR1 and CDR2 sequences are SQVTM and ANQGSEA. The CDR3 loop spans 14 amino acids. Deletions cut 1 base from V and 8 bases from J, with 17 bases between. CDR3 sequence (DNA): TGCAGCGTTGAAGGGGTCGACTTACTGAGGGGCTACACCTTC. As protein: CSVEGVDLLRGYTF. Together with reference TRBV29-1 and TRBJ1-2, the CDR3 gives the full variable domain: SAVISQKPSRDICQRGTSLTIQCQVDSQVTMMFWYRQQPGQSLTLIATANQGSEATYESGFVIDKFPISRPNLTFSTLTVSNMSPEDSSIYLCSVEGVDLLRGYTFGSGTRLTVV.

The chain employs TRBV9 and TRBJ2-7; D possibly corresponds to TRBD1 (6 bases). The CDR3 has 14 residues. The V end lost 0 bases, the J end lost 2 bases, and 9 bases lay between the germline ends. Germline assignment: CDR1 SGDLS and CDR2 YYNGEE. CDR3 DNA: TGTGCCAGCAGCGTAGCGGCAGGGGCCTACGAGCAGTACTTC. Translated, it gives CASSVAAGAYEQYF.

The rearrangement joins TRBV7-9 to TRBJ1-5; no clear D gene. CDR3 size: 13 residues. Germline V gene lookup returns CDR1 SEHNR and CDR2 FQNEAQ (reference sequence). Trimming shortened V by 4 bases and J by 11 bases, and 15 bases separated the two germline ends. The chain's CDR3 is CASSSGWELAQHF. CDR3 in DNA: TGTGCCAGCAGCTCGGGGTGGGAGTTGGCCCAGCATTTT.

The chain recombines TRBV6-6 with TRBJ1-4; D possibly corresponds to TRBD1 (5 bases). The CDR3 length is 16 residues. The V and J ends lost 5 bases and 8 bases respectively, with 21 bases between them. Germline V gene sequence: CDR1 MNHNY, CDR2 SVGAGI (reference sequence). The CDR3 loop is CASSPYPGGKGEKLFF. The CDR3 coding sequence is TGTGCCAGCAGTCCATACCCGGGAGGAAAGGGGGAAAAACTGTTTTTT.

This chain links TRBV4-3 with TRBJ2-3, with a possible D match to TRBD1 (5 bases). The germline V and J ends were trimmed by 0 bases and 0 bases, with 10 bases remaining between them. Germline V CDR1 and CDR2: LGHNA, YSLEER. CDR3 length equals 16 residues. The CDR3 spells CASSQDLGLSTDTQYF. CDR3 DNA sequence: TGCGCCAGCAGCCAAGATCTGGGGCTCAGCACAGATACGCAGTATTTT.

This clonotype is a singleton in its sample. This rearrangement joins TRBV7-3 to TRBJ2-6; D not resolved. Trimming cost V 2 bases and J 2 bases, with 10 bases left between them. Per germline, CDR1 SGHTA and CDR2 FQGTGA. The CDR3 sequence is 16 residues long. The CDR3, as DNA: TGTGCCAGCAGCTTATTCCCCCCAACTGGGGCCAACGTCCTGACTTTC. Encoded protein: CASSLFPPTGANVLTF.